These 32 T cell receptor beta chains share one sample of origin, sequenced in a study of neurological immune-mediated disorders. Time point here: longitudinal time-point 3. TCRdb fed the 5' RACE reads into MiXCR, producing one record per CDR3 protein. The sample shows about 84,000 distinct CDR3 sequences, approximately 4.3% of them seen only once. The material sequenced was PBMCs. The receptors stem from a woman between 55 and 75 years old with multiple sclerosis.

This clonotype was picked up many times. The DNA for the CDR3 is TGTGCCAGCAGTCAACAGGAAGGCAATGAAAAACTGTTTTTT. It yields the protein CASSQQEGNEKLFF. The genes are TRBV6-5 and TRBJ1-4; maybe TRBD1 (5 bases). CDR3 length: 14 amino acids. From germline, CDR1 is MNHEY and CDR2 SVGAGI. V was pared by 5 bases and J by 5 bases, with 12 bases between.

Ten or more counts support this clonotype. This chain links TRBV28 with TRBJ2-1, with 9 bases lining up with TRBD1. V shed 11 bases and J 4 bases; nucleotides not matched to a gene: 12. Germline CDR1 reads MDHEN; CDR2 reads SYDVKM. This CDR3 region has 15 residues. The CDR3 DNA reads as TGTGCCGCTGCACTTGGGACAGGGATATACAATGAGCAGTTCTTC. It encodes CAAALGTGIYNEQFF.

This clonotype was counted ten times or more. The rearrangement joins TRBV20-1 to TRBJ2-1; D is unclear. In germline, CDR1 is DFQATT, CDR2 SNEGSKA (reference sequence). The V and J ends lost 4 bases and 5 bases respectively, with 6 bases between them. This CDR3 has 11 amino acids. The CDR3 region is CSAIRNNEQFF. As DNA, the CDR3 is TGCAGTGCTATCCGAAACAATGAGCAGTTCTTC.

The table lists this clonotype with many counts. The chain combines TRBV30 with TRBJ2-5; no clear D. CDR1 and CDR2 (germline): GTSNPN, SVGIG (reference sequence). The CDR3 sequence is 11 residues long. V lost 1 base and J lost 5, with 5 bases in between. CDR3 protein: CAWSERETQYF. The DNA of the CDR3 is TGTGCCTGGAGTGAGAGGGAGACCCAGTACTTC.

This clonotype was seen repeatedly, ten times or more. The rearrangement joins TRBV5-1 to TRBJ2-1; D perhaps matches TRBD2 (7 bases). Germline loops: CDR1 SGHRS, CDR2 YFSETQ. V lost 0 bases and J 4 bases, leaving 11 bases between the germline ends. The CDR3 loop spans 15 amino acids. In nucleotides, the CDR3 is TGCGCCAGCAGCTTGGATGGGGGGGCGTACAATGAGCAGTTCTTC. Its protein product is CASSLDGGAYNEQFF.

Regarding this clonotype: The junction differs from germline at one of its ends, possibly a read error. The chain uses TRBV3-1 and TRBJ2-3, with a possible D match to TRBD2 (6 bases). The CDR3 has 13 residues. Germline lookup yields CDR1 LGHDT and CDR2 YNNKEL (reference sequence). CDR3 residues: CANSQSGPYTQYF. CDR3 bases: TGTGCCAACAGCCAAAGCGGGCCGTATACGCAGTATTTT.

This clonotype was counted at least ten times. The CDR3 coding sequence is TGCGCCAGCGGACGACAGGCGGTGAACACTGAAGCTTTCTTT. Translation: CASGRQAVNTEAFF. The V and J genes are TRBV5-1 and TRBJ1-1; D is perhaps TRBD1 (6 bases). V was cut by 7 bases and J by 0 bases, with 13 bases left in between. Germline CDR1 SGHRS, CDR2 YFSETQ. The CDR3 is 14 amino acids. The complete variable domain, with remaining parts taken from reference TRBV5-1 and TRBJ1-1, reads KAGVTQTPRYLIKTRGQQVTLSCSPISGHRSVSWYQQTPGQGLQFLFEYFSETQRNKGNFPGRFSGRQFSNSRSEMNVSTLELGDSALYLCASGRQAVNTEAFFGQGTRLTVV.

There are a few counts of this clonotype. V and J are TRBV7-9 and TRBJ1-1; perhaps TRBD1 as D (5 bases). Germline V CDR1 and CDR2: SEHNR, FQNEAQ (reference sequence). Trimming removed 1 base at V and 5 bases at J, with 14 bases between. This CDR3 has 15 residues. The CDR3 DNA reads TGTGCCAGCAGCTTAGAATCTGGGGGTGGGACTGAAGCTTTCTTT. This translates into CASSLESGGGTEAFF.

This clonotype was detected ten times or more. This chain connects TRBV5-6 to TRBJ1-1; D remains unclear. Per the germline V gene, CDR1 is SGHDT and CDR2 is YYEEEE. The ends were cut back, 1 base at V and 2 bases at J, with 9 bases in the middle. The CDR3 covers 14 residues. The CDR3 DNA follows: TGTGCCAGCAGCTTGTGGACCCCCAACACTGAAGCTTTCTTT. Encoded protein: CASSLWTPNTEAFF.

This clonotype was observed many times. V gene TRBV5-1 combines with J gene TRBJ2-3; the match to TRBD2 covers 8 bases. Trimming cost V 4 bases and J 0 bases; bases outside gene matches: 4. The CDR3 has 15 residues. CDR1 SGHRS and CDR2 YFSETQ come from the germline V gene. The DNA of the CDR3 is TGCGCCAGCAGCATTAGCGGGACTAGCACAGATACGCAGTATTTT. Its protein is CASSISGTSTDTQYF. The full variable domain, rest sourced from reference TRBV5-1 and TRBJ2-3, is KAGVTQTPRYLIKTRGQQVTLSCSPISGHRSVSWYQQTPGQGLQFLFEYFSETQRNKGNFPGRFSGRQFSNSRSEMNVSTLELGDSALYLCASSISGTSTDTQYFGPGTRLTVL.

This clonotype was observed at least ten times. The CDR3 is CASGLVLGQGASSNQPQHF. Written as DNA, the CDR3 is TGTGCTAGTGGTTTGGTCCTTGGACAGGGGGCTTCTAGCAATCAGCCCCAGCATTTT. J is TRBJ1-5 and V is TRBV12-5, with 11 bases aligning to TRBD1. The CDR3 covers 19 residues. Germline lookup yields CDR1 LGHNT and CDR2 FRNRAP. V gave up 0 bases and J gave up 0 bases; unmatched junction bases: 7.

This clonotype appeared many times. The chain carries TRBV12-3 or TRBV12-4 and TRBJ1-2; D not certain. The CDR3 is 13 residues long. Trimming took off 8 bases at V and 4 bases at J, with 14 bases between the two ends. The CDR3, as DNA: TGTGCCAGCCGTATAAGCCACAGCTATGGCTACACCTTC. Protein: CASRISHSYGYTF.

This clonotype came up many times. This chain links TRBV20-1 with TRBJ2-7, with D uncertain. Germline assignment: CDR1 DFQATT and CDR2 SNEGSKA (reference sequence). Between the trimmed V and J ends, which lost 2 bases and 5 bases, there was a span of 7 bases. This CDR3 has 11 residues. CDR3 loop: CSARMMDEQYF. The CDR3 bases are TGCAGTGCTAGAATGATGGACGAGCAGTACTTC.

This clonotype was seen many times. V gene TRBV20-1 combines with J gene TRBJ2-1, with a tentative D call TRBD2 (6 bases). The CDR3 loop spans 13 amino acids. Trimming removed 0 bases at V and 5 bases at J, with 8 bases between. From germline, CDR1 is DFQATT and CDR2 SNEGSKA (reference sequence). The CDR3 sequence: CSARDPSDNEQFF. CDR3 DNA sequence: TGCAGTGCTAGAGATCCTAGCGACAATGAGCAGTTCTTC.

This clonotype was counted many times. The V gene is TRBV6-6, the J gene TRBJ2-7; D is possibly TRBD1 (6 bases). CDR1 and CDR2 (germline): MNHNY, SVGAGI (reference sequence). The CDR3 has 14 residues. V was pared by 7 bases and J by 0 bases, with 13 bases between. The CDR3 sequence: CASINRETSYEQYF. CDR3 sequence (DNA): TGTGCCAGCATCAACAGGGAGACCTCCTACGAGCAGTACTTC.

This clonotype was found many times. The chain has TRBV20-1 and TRBJ1-2; D is perhaps TRBD1 (5 bases). The V gene lost 2 bases and the J gene lost 3 bases, with 10 bases spanning the gap. The CDR3 loop spans 13 amino acids. Germline V gene data show CDR1 as DFQATT and CDR2 as SNEGSKA (reference sequence). The CDR3 spells CSARWGGDYGYTF. Written as DNA, the CDR3 is TGCAGTGCTAGATGGGGGGGAGACTATGGCTACACCTTC.

This chain joins TRBV28 and TRBJ1-2, with TRBD1 identical over 8 bases. This CDR3 comprises 14 residues. Germline loops: CDR1 MDHEN, CDR2 SYDVKM. J gave up 7 bases and V 4 bases, and 8 bases lay outside the gene matches. The CDR3: CASSYPDRAVGYTF. In DNA, the CDR3 is TGTGCCAGCAGTTACCCGGACAGGGCTGTTGGCTACACCTTC.

This clonotype was counted many times. The rearrangement uses TRBV4-1 and TRBJ2-1; D is undetermined. V was trimmed by 1 base and J by 11 bases, leaving 9 bases between them. Germline CDR1 reads MGHRA; CDR2 reads YSYEKL. The CDR3 sequence is 12 residues long. The chain's CDR3 is CASSQASVKQFF. The CDR3 DNA sequence: TGCGCCAGCAGCCAAGCATCGGTGAAGCAGTTCTTC.

This clonotype was seen ten or more times. CDR3: CSARGSLALEQFF. The DNA for the CDR3 is TGCAGTGCTAGAGGAAGTCTGGCCCTTGAGCAGTTCTTC. This chain connects TRBV20-1 to TRBJ2-1; no definite D call. CDR1 DFQATT and CDR2 SNEGSKA come from the germline V gene (reference sequence). There are 13 residues in the CDR3. Trimming left V 1 base short and J 9 bases short, with 13 bases between.

This clonotype has ten or more counts. This sequence joins TRBV6-5 and TRBJ2-7, with D maybe TRBD2 (7 bases). With 6 bases removed from V and 6 bases from J, the gap between germline ends came to 9 bases. Germline loops: CDR1 MNHEY, CDR2 SVGAGI. This CDR3 region has 11 residues. CDR3 sequence (DNA): TGTGCCAGCAGAGGGGGGGTCGAGCAGTACTTC. It codes for CASRGGVEQYF.

The V and J genes are TRBV20-1 and TRBJ1-1; no firm D call. Germline V gives CDR1 DFQATT, CDR2 SNEGSKA (reference sequence). Trimming took 6 bases from V and 5 from J, leaving 10 bases between them. The CDR3 runs 11 residues. CDR3 region: CSASNKTEAFF. The CDR3 DNA is TGCAGTGCCAGTAATAAGACTGAAGCTTTCTTT.

There are many counts of this clonotype. The V and J genes are TRBV7-9 and TRBJ2-1; TRBD2 matches 11 bases. The germline CDR1 and CDR2 sequences are SEHNR and FQNEAQ (reference sequence). V was clipped by 5 bases and J by 0 bases; unmatched bases: 6. CDR3 size: 17 residues. Written as DNA, the CDR3 is TGTGCCAGCAGCAATAGCGGGGGGGCAAGCTCCTACAATGAGCAGTTCTTC. Translating gives CASSNSGGASSYNEQFF.

Many counts were recorded for this clonotype. The chain uses TRBV5-1 and TRBJ2-1; 11 nucleotides agree with TRBD2. Germline V gene sequence: CDR1 SGHRS, CDR2 YFSETQ. CDR3 length: 16 residues. V lost 2 bases and J lost 2; bases outside the gene matches: 3. In DNA form, the CDR3 reads TGCGCCAGCAGCTTCGTACTAGCGGGGGCCTACAATGAGCAGTTCTTC. Translation: CASSFVLAGAYNEQFF.

This clonotype was observed at least ten times. The chain carries TRBV13 and TRBJ1-5; D not resolved. Germline assignment: CDR1 PRHDT and CDR2 FYEKMQ (reference sequence). Trimming took off 2 bases at V and 1 base at J, with 9 bases between the two ends. The CDR3 extends over 15 amino acids. CDR3 protein: CASSLRAVSNQPQHF. In nucleotides, the CDR3 is TGTGCCAGCAGCTTAAGGGCGGTAAGCAATCAGCCCCAGCATTTT.

This clonotype was found many times. The rearrangement joins TRBV5-1 to TRBJ1-6; no clear D gene. Germline V gene sequence: CDR1 SGHRS, CDR2 YFSETQ. Trimming removed 0 bases at V and 9 bases at J, with 13 bases between. This CDR3 has 15 amino acids. The CDR3 loop reads CASSLVLEAPSPLHF. The DNA for the CDR3 is TGCGCCAGCAGCTTGGTCCTTGAAGCCCCTTCACCCCTCCACTTT.

This clonotype occurred many times. The rearrangement joins TRBV10-2 to TRBJ2-1, with TRBD2 matching over 10 bases. The CDR3 is 16 residues long. The V and J ends lost 0 bases and 8 bases, in that order; junction bases with no gene match: 7. Germline CDR1 reads WSHSY; CDR2 reads SAAADI. The CDR3 reads CASSESPSGGAYEQFF. The CDR3 region has the DNA TGCGCCAGCAGTGAGTCCCCCAGCGGGGGGGCGTATGAGCAGTTCTTC.

In this sample, this clonotype turned up many times. The chain is built from TRBV7-2 and TRBJ2-7; D possibly corresponds to TRBD2 (7 bases). V was cut by 5 bases and J by 0 bases, with 17 bases left in between. Germline V gene data show CDR1 as SGHTA and CDR2 as FQGNSA. CDR3 length equals 16 residues. The CDR3 coding sequence is TGTGCCAGCAGCCCGCAGGCGGCGGGGGCCTCCTACGAGCAGTACTTC. Translated: CASSPQAAGASYEQYF.

At least ten counts were recorded for this clonotype. The rearrangement links TRBV2 to TRBJ1-5, with D hard to call. The length of the CDR3 is 13 residues. Germline V CDR1 and CDR2: SNHLY, FYNNEI. V was cut by 4 bases and J by 2 bases, with 6 bases left in between. CDR3 protein: CASSVDGNQPQHF. The CDR3 DNA follows: TGTGCCAGCAGTGTCGACGGCAATCAGCCCCAGCATTTT.

This clonotype was seen at least ten times. The V gene is TRBV5-1, the J gene TRBJ2-7, with TRBD1 as a possible D gene (5 bases). The V gene lost 2 bases and the J gene lost 3 bases, with 6 bases spanning the gap. Germline V lookup: CDR1 SGHRS, CDR2 YFSETQ. This CDR3 has 12 residues. The CDR3 reads CASSFDSYEQYF. CDR3 bases: TGCGCCAGCAGCTTTGACAGCTACGAGCAGTACTTC.

This clonotype occurred many times. The chain links TRBV7-9 to TRBJ2-5; 7 nucleotides agree with TRBD1. Germline CDR1 and CDR2: SEHNR and FQNEAQ (reference sequence). This CDR3 contains 14 residues. V lost 5 bases to trimming and J lost 5 bases; unmatched junction nucleotides: 8. CDR3 amino acids: CASSRRTGGETQYF. CDR3 nucleotide sequence: TGTGCCAGCAGCCGGCGGACAGGCGGGGAGACCCAGTACTTC. The entire variable domain, with the rest obtained from reference TRBV7-9 and TRBJ2-5, is as follows: DTGVSQNPRHKITKRGQNVTFRCDPISEHNRLYWYRQTLGQGPEFLTYFQNEAQLEKSRLLSDRFSAERPKGSFSTLEIQRTEQGDSAMYLCASSRRTGGETQYFGPGTRLLVL.

This clonotype appeared many times. The V gene is TRBV20-1, the J gene TRBJ1-5; tentative D call: TRBD1 (5 bases). The CDR3 covers 13 residues. Trimming shortened V by 3 bases and J by 10 bases, and 16 bases separated the two germline ends. Germline V gene lookup returns CDR1 DFQATT and CDR2 SNEGSKA (reference sequence). CDR3 nucleotide sequence: TGCAGTGCTAGTCGGGACTTGGAGTCACCCCAGCATTTT. Encoded protein: CSASRDLESPQHF.

This clonotype was recorded at least ten times. The V and J genes are TRBV27 and TRBJ1-1; 8 nucleotides align to TRBD1. V lost 5 bases and J lost 1; bases outside the gene matches: 9. The CDR3 length is 16 residues. The V gene's germline CDR1 is MNHEY and CDR2 SMNVEV (reference sequence). CDR3 region: CASSADRGRRNTEAFF. CDR3 nucleotide sequence: TGTGCCAGCAGTGCAGACAGGGGCCGCAGGAACACTGAAGCTTTCTTT.